This TCR beta chain was observed in a study of T cell changes during pregnancy in multiple sclerosis. Libraries were prepared by immunoSEQ multiplex PCR; TCRdb keeps only in-frame clonotypes and omits some of them. In the table there are some 47,000 clones, 95% to 97% of which are singletons. This receptor was taken from a female donor with multiple sclerosis, enrolled in a pregnancy study. Sequencing used peripheral blood, obtained in the second trimester of pregnancy.

CDR3 sequence (DNA): TGTGCCAGTAGCAGCCCGACAGGTGTCCACCACTTACTCTCTGGGGCCAACGTCCTGACTTTC. Its protein is CASSSPTGVHHLLSGANVLTF. J is TRBJ2-6 and V is TRBV19; weak D call: TRBD1 (6 bases). Looked up from germline, CDR1 is LNHDA and CDR2 is SQIVND (reference sequence). The CDR3 contains 21 residues. V lost 6 bases and J lost 0, with 27 bases in between.